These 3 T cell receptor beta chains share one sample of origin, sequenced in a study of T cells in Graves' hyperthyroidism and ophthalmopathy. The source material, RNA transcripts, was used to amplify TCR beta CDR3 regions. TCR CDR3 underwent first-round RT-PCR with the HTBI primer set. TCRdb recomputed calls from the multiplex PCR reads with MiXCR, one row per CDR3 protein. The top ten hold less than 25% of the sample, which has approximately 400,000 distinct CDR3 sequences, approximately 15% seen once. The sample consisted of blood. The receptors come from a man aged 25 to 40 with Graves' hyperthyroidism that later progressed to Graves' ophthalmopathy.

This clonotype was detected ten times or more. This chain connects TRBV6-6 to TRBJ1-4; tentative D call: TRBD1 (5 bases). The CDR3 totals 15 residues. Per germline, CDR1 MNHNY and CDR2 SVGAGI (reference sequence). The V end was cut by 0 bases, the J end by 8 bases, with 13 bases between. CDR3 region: CASSYSRRDDEKLFF. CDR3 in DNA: TGTGCCAGCAGTTACTCACGCAGGGACGACGAAAAACTGTTTTTT.

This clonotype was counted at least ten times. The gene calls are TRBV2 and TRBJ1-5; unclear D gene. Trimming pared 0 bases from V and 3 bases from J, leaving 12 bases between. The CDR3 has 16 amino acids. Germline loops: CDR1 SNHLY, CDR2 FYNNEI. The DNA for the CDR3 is TGTGCCAGCAGTGAAGCGAGGTCAGGTTACAATCAGCCCCAGCATTTT. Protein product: CASSEARSGYNQPQHF.

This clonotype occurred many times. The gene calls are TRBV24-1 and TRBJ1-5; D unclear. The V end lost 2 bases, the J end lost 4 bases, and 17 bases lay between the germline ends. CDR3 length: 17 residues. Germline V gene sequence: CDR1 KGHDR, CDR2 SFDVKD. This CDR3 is CATSDSSVSQLNQPQHF. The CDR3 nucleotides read TGTGCCACCAGTGATTCCTCAGTCTCGCAGCTTAATCAGCCCCAGCATTTT.